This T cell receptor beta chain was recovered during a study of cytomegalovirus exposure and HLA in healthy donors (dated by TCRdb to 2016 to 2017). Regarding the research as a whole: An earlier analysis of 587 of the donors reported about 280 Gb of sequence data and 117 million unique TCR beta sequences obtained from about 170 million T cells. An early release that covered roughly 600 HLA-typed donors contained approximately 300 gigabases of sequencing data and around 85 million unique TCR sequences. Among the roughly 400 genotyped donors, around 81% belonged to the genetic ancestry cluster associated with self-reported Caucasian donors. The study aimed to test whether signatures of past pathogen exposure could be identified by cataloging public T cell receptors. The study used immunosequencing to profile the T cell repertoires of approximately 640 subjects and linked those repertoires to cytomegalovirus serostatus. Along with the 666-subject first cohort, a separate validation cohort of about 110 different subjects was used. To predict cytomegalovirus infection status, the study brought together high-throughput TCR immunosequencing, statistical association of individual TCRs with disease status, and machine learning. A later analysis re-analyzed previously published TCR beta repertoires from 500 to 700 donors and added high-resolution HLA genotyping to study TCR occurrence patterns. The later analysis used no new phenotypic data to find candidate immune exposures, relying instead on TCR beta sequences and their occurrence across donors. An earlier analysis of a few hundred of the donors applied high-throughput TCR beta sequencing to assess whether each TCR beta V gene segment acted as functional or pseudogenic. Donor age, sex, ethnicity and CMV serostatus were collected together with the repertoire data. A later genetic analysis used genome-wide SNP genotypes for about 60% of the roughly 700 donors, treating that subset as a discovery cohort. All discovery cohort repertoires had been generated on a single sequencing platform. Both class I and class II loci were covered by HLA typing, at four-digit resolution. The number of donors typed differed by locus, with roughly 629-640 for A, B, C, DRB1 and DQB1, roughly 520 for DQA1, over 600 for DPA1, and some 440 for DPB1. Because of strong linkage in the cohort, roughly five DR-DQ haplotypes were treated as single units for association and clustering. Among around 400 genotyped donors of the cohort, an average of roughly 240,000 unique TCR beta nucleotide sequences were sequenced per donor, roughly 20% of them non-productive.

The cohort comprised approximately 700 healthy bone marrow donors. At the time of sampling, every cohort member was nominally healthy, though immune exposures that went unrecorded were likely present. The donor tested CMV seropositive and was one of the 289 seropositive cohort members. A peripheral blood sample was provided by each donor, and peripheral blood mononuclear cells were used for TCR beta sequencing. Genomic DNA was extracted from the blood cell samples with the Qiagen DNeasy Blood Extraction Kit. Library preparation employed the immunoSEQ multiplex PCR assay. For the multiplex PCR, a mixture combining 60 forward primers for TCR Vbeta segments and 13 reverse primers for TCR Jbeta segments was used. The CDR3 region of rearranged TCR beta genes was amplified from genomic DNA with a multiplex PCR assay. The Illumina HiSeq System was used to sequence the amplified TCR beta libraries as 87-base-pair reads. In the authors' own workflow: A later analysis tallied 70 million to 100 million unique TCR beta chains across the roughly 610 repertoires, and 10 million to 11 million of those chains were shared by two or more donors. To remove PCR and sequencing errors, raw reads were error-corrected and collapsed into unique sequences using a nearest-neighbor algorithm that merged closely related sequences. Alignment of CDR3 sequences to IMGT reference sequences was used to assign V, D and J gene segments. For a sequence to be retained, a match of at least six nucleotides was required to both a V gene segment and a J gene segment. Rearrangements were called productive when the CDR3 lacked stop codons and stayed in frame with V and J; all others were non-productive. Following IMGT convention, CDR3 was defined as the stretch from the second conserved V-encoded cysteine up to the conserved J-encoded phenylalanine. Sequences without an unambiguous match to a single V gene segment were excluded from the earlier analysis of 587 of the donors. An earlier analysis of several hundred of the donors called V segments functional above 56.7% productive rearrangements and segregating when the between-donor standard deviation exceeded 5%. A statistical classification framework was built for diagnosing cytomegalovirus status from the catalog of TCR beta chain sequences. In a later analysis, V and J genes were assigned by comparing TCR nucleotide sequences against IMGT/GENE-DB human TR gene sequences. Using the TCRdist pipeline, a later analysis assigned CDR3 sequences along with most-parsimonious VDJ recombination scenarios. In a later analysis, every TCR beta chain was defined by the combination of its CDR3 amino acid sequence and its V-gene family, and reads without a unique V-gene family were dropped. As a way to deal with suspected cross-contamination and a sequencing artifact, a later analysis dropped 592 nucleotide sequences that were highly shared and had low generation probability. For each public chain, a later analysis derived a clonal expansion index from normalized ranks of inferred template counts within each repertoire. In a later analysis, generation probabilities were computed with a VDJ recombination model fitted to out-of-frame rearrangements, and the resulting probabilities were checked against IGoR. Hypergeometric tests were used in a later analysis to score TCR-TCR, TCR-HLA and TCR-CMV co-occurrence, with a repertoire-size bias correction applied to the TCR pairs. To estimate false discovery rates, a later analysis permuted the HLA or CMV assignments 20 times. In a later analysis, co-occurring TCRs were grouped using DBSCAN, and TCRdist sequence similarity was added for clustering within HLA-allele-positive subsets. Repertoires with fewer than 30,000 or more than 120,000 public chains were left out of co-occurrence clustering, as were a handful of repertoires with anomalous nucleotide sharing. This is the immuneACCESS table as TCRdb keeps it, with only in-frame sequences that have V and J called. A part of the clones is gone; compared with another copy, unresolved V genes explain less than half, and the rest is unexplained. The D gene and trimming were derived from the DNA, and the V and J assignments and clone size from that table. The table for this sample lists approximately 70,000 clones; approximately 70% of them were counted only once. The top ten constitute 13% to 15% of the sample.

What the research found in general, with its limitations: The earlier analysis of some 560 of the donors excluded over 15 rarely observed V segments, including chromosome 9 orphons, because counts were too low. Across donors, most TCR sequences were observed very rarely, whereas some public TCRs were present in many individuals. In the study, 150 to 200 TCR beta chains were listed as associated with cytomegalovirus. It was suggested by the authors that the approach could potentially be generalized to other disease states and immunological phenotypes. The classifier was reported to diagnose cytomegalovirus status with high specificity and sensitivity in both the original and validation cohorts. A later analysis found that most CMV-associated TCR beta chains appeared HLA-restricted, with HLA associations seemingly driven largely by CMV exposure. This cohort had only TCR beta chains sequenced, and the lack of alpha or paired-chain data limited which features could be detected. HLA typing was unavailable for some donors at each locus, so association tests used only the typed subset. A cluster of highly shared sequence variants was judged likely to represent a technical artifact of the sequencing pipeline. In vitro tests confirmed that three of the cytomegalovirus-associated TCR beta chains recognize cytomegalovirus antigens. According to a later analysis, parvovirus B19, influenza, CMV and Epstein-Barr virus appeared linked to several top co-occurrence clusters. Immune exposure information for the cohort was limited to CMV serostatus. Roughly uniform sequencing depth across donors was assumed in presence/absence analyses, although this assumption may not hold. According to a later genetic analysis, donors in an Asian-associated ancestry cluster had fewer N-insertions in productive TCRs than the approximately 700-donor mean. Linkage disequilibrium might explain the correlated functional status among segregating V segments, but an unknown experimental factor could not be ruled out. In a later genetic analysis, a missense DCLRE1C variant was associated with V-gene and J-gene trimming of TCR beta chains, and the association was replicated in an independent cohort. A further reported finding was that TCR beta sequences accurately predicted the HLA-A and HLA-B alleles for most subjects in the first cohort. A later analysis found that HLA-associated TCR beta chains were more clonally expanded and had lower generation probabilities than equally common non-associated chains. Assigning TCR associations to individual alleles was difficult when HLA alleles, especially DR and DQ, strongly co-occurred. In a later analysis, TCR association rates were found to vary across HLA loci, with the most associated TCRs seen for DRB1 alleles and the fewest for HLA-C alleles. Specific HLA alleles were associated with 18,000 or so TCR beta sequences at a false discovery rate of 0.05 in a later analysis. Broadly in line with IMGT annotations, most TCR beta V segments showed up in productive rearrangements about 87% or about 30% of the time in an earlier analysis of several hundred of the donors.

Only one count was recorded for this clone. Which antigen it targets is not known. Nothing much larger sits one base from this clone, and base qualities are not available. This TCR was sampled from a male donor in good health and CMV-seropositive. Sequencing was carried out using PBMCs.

Here is the DNA: TGTGCCAGCAGCTTAAGTTTCGGGACAGGGGATAACTATGGCTACACCTTC. Its protein is CASSLSFGTGDNYGYTF. Recombination linked TRBV7-9 to TRBJ1-2, with TRBD1 identical over 10 junction bases. V lost 2 bases and J lost 1 base, and the count of bases not matched to a germline gene is 7. The CDR3, cysteine through phenylalanine, is 17 amino acids long. Here the CDR3 DNA is all that survives: 51 bases in frame from base 1. From the germline V gene (reference sequence), CDR1 is SEHNR and CDR2 is FQNEAQ.